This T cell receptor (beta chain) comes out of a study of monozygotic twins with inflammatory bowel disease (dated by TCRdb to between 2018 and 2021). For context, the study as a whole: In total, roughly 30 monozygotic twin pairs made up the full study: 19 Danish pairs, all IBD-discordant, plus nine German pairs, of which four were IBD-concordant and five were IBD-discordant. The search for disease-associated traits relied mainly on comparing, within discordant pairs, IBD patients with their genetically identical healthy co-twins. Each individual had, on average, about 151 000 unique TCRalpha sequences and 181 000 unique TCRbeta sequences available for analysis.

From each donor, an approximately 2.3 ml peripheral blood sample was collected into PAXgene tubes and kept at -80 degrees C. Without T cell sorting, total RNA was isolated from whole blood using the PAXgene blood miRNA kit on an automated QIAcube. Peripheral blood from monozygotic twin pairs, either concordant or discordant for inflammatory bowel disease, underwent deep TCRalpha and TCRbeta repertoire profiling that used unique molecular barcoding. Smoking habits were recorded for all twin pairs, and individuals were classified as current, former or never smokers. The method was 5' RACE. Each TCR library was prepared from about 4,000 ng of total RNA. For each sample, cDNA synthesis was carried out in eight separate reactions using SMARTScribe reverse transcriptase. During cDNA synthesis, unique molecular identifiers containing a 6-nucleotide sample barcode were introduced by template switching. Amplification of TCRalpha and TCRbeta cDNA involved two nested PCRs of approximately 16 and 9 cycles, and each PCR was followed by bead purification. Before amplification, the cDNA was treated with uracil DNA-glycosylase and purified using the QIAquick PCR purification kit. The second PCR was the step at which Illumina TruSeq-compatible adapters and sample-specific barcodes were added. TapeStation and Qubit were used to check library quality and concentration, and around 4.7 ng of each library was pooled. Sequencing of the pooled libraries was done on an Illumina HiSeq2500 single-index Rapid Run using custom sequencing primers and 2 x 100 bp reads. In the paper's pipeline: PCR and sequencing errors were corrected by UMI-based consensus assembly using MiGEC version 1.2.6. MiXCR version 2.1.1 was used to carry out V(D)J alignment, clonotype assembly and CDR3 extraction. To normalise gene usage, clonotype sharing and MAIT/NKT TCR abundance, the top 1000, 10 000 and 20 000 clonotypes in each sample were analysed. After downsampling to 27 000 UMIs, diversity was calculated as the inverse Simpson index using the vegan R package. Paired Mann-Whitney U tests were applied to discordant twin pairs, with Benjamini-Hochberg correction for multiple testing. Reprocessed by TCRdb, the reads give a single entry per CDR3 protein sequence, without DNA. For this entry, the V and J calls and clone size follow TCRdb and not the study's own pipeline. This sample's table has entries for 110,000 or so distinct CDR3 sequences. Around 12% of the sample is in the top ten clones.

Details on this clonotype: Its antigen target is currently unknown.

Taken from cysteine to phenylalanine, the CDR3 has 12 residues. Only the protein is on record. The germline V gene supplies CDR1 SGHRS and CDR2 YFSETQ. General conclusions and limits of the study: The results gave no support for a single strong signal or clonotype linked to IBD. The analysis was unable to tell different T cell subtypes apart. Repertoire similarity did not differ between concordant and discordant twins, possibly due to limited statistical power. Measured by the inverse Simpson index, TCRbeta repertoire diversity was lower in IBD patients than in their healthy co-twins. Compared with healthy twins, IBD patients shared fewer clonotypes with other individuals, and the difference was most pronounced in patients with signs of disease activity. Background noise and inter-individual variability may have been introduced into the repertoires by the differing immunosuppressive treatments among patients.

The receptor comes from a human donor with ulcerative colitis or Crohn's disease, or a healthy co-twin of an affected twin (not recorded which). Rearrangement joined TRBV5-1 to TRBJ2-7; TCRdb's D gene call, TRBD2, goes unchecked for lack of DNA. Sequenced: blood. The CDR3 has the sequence CASSLSRAEQYF.